The 15 T cell receptor beta chains given below trace back to one sample, sequenced in a study of blood T cell repertoires in COVID-19. TCRdb's copy holds only in-frame clones and misses some; the assay was immunoSEQ multiplex PCR. Of roughly 150,000 clones in the sample, approximately 92% were seen once. Sequenced material: peripheral blood. These receptors were collected from a man between 18 and 29 years old with COVID-19, enrolled during active disease.

This chain uses TRBV27 with TRBJ2-1; a weak D match, TRBD2 (6 bases). V was trimmed by 5 bases and J by 7 bases, leaving 18 bases between them. Germline V CDR1 and CDR2: MNHEY, SMNVEV (reference sequence). This CDR3 contains 15 residues. CDR3 protein: CASSPRTGVLNEQFF. The CDR3, as DNA: TGTGCCAGCAGTCCTAGGACGGGAGTACTGAATGAGCAGTTCTTC.

The genes are TRBV5-8 and TRBJ2-1, with TRBD2 matching 9 bases. V trimming: 0 bases; J trimming: 3 bases; junction bases outside the gene matches: 4. The CDR3 has 16 residues. CDR1 and CDR2 (germline): SGHTS, YDEGEE. The CDR3: CASSLVAGDLYNEQFF. CDR3 nucleotide sequence: TGTGCCAGCAGCTTGGTAGCGGGAGACCTCTACAATGAGCAGTTCTTC.

This chain uses TRBV24-1 with TRBJ2-7, with D perhaps matching TRBD1 (6 bases). The V gene lost 6 bases and the J gene lost 6 bases, with 14 bases spanning the gap. Looked up from germline, CDR1 is KGHDR and CDR2 is SFDVKD. This CDR3 has 13 residues. The CDR3, as DNA: TGTGCCACCAGTCCAGGGGCGTATGGCGAGCAGTACTTC. Its translation is CATSPGAYGEQYF.

V gene TRBV7-3 combines with J gene TRBJ2-1, with 9 positions matching TRBD2. V lost 1 base and J lost 0; bases outside the gene matches: 22. The CDR3 has 23 residues. Germline CDR1 and CDR2: SGHTA and FQGTGA. The CDR3 protein is CASSLNPAVGLAGLPSSYNEQFF. CDR3 DNA sequence: TGTGCCAGCAGCTTAAACCCGGCAGTTGGGCTAGCGGGGCTACCGAGCTCCTACAATGAGCAGTTCTTC.

A remark on this clone: At one end the junction does not follow the germline gene, possibly because of a read error. The rearrangement links TRBV5-6 to TRBJ1-4; 8 nucleotides match TRBD1. This CDR3 comprises 14 residues. Germline CDR1 reads SGHDT; CDR2 reads YYEEEE. CDR3 coding DNA: TGTGCCAGCAGCTTGCCAGGGGGCTGGGAAAAACTGCTTTTT. It is translated as CASSLPGGWEKLLF.

Only a few counts were recorded for this clone. V and J are TRBV7-6 and TRBJ1-4, with a tentative D call TRBD1 (6 bases). The V end was cut by 5 bases, the J end by 3 bases, with 10 bases between. This CDR3 comprises 14 residues. Germline CDR1 reads SGHVS; CDR2 reads FNYEAQ. The CDR3: CASSKQGANEKLFF. CDR3 in DNA: TGTGCCAGCAGCAAACAGGGTGCTAATGAAAAACTGTTTTTT.

The rearrangement uses TRBV9 and TRBJ2-1, with 12 bases matching TRBD2. The ends lost 0 bases at V and 2 bases at J; junction bases unmatched: 3. Germline CDR1 is SGDLS and CDR2 is YYNGEE. The CDR3 contains 17 residues. The DNA for the CDR3 is TGTGCCAGCAGCGTAGGAGGGACTAGCGGGCCCTACAATGAGCAGTTCTTC. This translates into CASSVGGTSGPYNEQFF.

This clone was observed a handful of times. This chain uses TRBV28 with TRBJ2-1, with 7 bases lining up with TRBD1. From germline, CDR1 is MDHEN and CDR2 SYDVKM. The CDR3 length is 16 residues. V dropped 5 bases and J dropped 1; count of bases not matched to a gene: 8. CDR3: CASSLTTGFSYNEQFF. For the CDR3, the DNA is TGTGCCAGCAGTCTAACGACAGGGTTTTCCTACAATGAGCAGTTCTTC. The full variable domain, with the rest looked up from reference TRBV28 and TRBJ2-1, is DVKVTQSSRYLVKRTGEKVFLECVQDMDHENMFWYRQDPGLGLRLIYFSYDVKMKEKGDIPEGYSVSREKKERFSLILESASTNQTSMYLCASSLTTGFSYNEQFFGPGTRLTVL.

The chain carries TRBV11-2 and TRBJ1-1; D remains ambiguous. The CDR3 totals 16 residues. In germline, CDR1 is SGHAT, CDR2 FQNNGV. V dropped 1 base and J dropped 0 bases, with 12 bases sitting between them. The DNA for the CDR3 is TGTGCCAGCAGCTTAGTATTTAGGGAGGTGAACACTGAAGCTTTCTTT. As protein: CASSLVFREVNTEAFF.

The chain employs TRBV25-1 and TRBJ2-7, with D uncertain. Trimming took 5 bases from V and 0 from J, leaving 11 bases between them. CDR3 length: 14 residues. CDR1 is MGHDK and CDR2 is SYGVNS in the germline V gene. CDR3 bases: TGTGCCAGCAGTCACTCCCTAGTCTCCTACGAGCAGTACTTC. Amino acid sequence: CASSHSLVSYEQYF.

The chain joins TRBV10-3 to TRBJ1-3; tentatively, D is TRBD1 (5 bases). The germline CDR1 and CDR2 sequences are ENHRY and SYGVKD. Trimming took 6 bases from V and 0 from J, leaving 9 bases between them. The CDR3 totals 14 residues. CDR3 residues: CAIRRQNSGNTIYF. The CDR3 DNA follows: TGTGCCATCAGAAGACAGAACTCTGGAAACACCATATATTTT.

The CDR3 here is CASSPPGTSSYNEQFF. Here the CDR3 DNA reads TGTGCCAGCAGCCCACCCGGGACTAGCTCCTACAATGAGCAGTTCTTC. The V and J genes are TRBV7-3 and TRBJ2-1; 8 positions match TRBD2. Per the germline V gene, CDR1 is SGHTA and CDR2 is FQGTGA. Trimming removed 5 bases from V and 0 bases from J; junction bases left unmatched: 6. The CDR3 runs 16 residues.

This rearrangement joins TRBV2 to TRBJ2-3; 10 bases align to TRBD2. Germline V gene lookup returns CDR1 SNHLY and CDR2 FYNNEI. The CDR3 contains 15 residues. The V segment lost 6 bases and the J segment 5 bases; nucleotides outside the gene matches: 8. CDR3 nucleotides: TGTGCCAGCAGCGTAGCGGGAGGTATCAGAGATACGCAGTATTTT. This encodes CASSVAGGIRDTQYF. The variable domain in full, with the rest retrieved from reference TRBV2 and TRBJ2-3, is EPEVTQTPSHQVTQMGQEVILRCVPISNHLYFYWYRQILGQKVEFLVSFYNNEISEKSEIFDDQFSVERPDGSNFTLKIRSTKLEDSAMYFCASSVAGGIRDTQYFGPGTRLTVL.

The gene calls are TRBV7-6 and TRBJ2-3; D unclear. The V and J ends lost 2 bases and 0 bases respectively, with 9 bases between them. Germline assignment: CDR1 SGHVS and CDR2 FNYEAQ. The CDR3 spans 15 residues. CDR3 residues: CASSLRGPSTDTQYF. The CDR3 region has the DNA TGTGCCAGCAGCTTAAGAGGCCCGAGCACAGATACGCAGTATTTT.

The V gene is TRBV6-2 or TRBV6-3, the J gene TRBJ2-3; 10 positions agree with TRBD2. After removal of 6 bases from V and 6 bases from J, the junction contained 6 bases not matched to a gene. Germline CDR1 MNHEY, CDR2 SVGEGT. The CDR3 extends over 14 amino acids. The CDR3 nucleotides are TGTGCCAGCAGCCTCAGCGGGAGGGCGGATACGCAGTATTTT. This sequence encodes CASSLSGRADTQYF.